The following is a T cell receptor beta chain sequence with its context. Other DNA sequences in this specimen translate into the identical CDR3. Germline V lookup: CDR1 SGHNT, CDR2 YENEEA. The CDR3 runs to 14 residues. The V end lost 1 base, the J end lost 1 base, and 4 bases lay between the germline ends. This entry comes from a study of blood T cell repertoires in COVID-19. Study in general: COVID-19 samples collected from the United States, Italy and Spain covered acute and convalescent phases.

Method: immunoSEQ multiplex PCR; TCRdb's copy keeps in-frame clones and lacks some. The data contain 250,000 to 400,000 clones, about 91% of them seen just once; the ten biggest clones take up approximately 1.8%. Sequencing was performed on peripheral blood. This TCR was sampled from a woman in her 30s with COVID-19, enrolled during active disease. The gene calls are TRBV11-3 and TRBJ2-2; no reliable D call. CDR3 amino acids: CASSLAGNTGELFF. The CDR3 DNA reads TGTGCCAGCAGCTTAGCCGGGAACACCGGGGAGCTGTTTTTT.